Shown below are 31 T cell receptor beta chains from a single sample sequenced in a study of blood T cell repertoires in COVID-19. Measured with immunoSEQ multiplex PCR; TCRdb has only the in-frame clones, and not every one. The sample consists of more than 300,000 clones, around nine tenths of them appearing once. The sample was PBMCs or T cells enriched from blood (not recorded which). The receptors come from a woman aged 25 to 39 who had been exposed to COVID-19.

This sequence joins TRBV7-3 and TRBJ2-3, with 10 bases aligning to TRBD2. Germline trimming cut 4 bases from V and 3 bases from J; bases unmatched to any gene: 1. The germline gives CDR1 SGHTA, CDR2 FQGTGA. The CDR3 is made up of 14 amino acids. The CDR3 DNA is TGTGCCAGCAGCTATAGCGGGGGGACAGATACGCAGTATTTT. Amino acid sequence: CASSYSGGTDTQYF.

V is TRBV4-1 and J is TRBJ1-4, with a tentative D call TRBD1 (5 bases). The V gene lost 0 bases and the J gene lost 2 bases, with 19 bases spanning the gap. Germline assignment: CDR1 MGHRA and CDR2 YSYEKL. This CDR3 region has 19 residues. CDR3 sequence: CASSQDSGVLGGTNEKLFF. As DNA, the CDR3 is TGCGCCAGCAGCCAAGATAGCGGGGTATTGGGGGGTACTAATGAAAAACTGTTTTTT.

J is TRBJ2-5 and V is TRBV5-6, with D possibly TRBD1 on 5 matching bases. The germline CDR1 and CDR2 sequences are SGHDT and YYEEEE. Between the trimmed V and J ends, which lost 3 bases and 7 bases, there was a span of 16 bases. The CDR3 is 14 amino acids. CDR3 nucleotide sequence: TGTGCCAGCAGCTCTGGGGCTGTACGCGGGACCCAGTACTTC. Translating it yields CASSSGAVRGTQYF.

This chain joins TRBV6-1 and TRBJ2-7; D gene unclear. Deletions cut 0 bases from V and 2 bases from J, with 14 bases between. There are 16 residues in the CDR3. CDR1 and CDR2 (germline): MNHNS, SASEGT. The CDR3 here is CASSEALRYSPYEQYF. The CDR3 DNA follows: TGTGCCAGCAGTGAAGCGCTCCGCTATTCACCCTACGAGCAGTACTTC.

This rearrangement joins TRBV7-9 to TRBJ2-4, with a weak D call TRBD2 (5 bases). Looked up from germline, CDR1 is SEHNR and CDR2 is FQNEAQ (reference sequence). CDR3 length: 16 residues. Trimming left V 5 bases short and J 1 base short, with 15 bases between. The CDR3 spells CASSVSSSEAKNIQYF. CDR3 DNA: TGTGCCAGCAGCGTCTCTAGCTCCGAGGCCAAAAACATTCAGTACTTC.

This chain uses TRBV27 with TRBJ2-7; 7 positions agree with TRBD2. Germline V gives CDR1 MNHEY, CDR2 SMNVEV (reference sequence). With V trimmed by 0 bases and J by 2 bases, 4 bases remained unmatched. The CDR3 runs 15 residues. CDR3 in DNA: TGTGCCAGCAGTTTATCCTTCGCGGGGGCCTACGAGCAGTACTTC. This sequence encodes CASSLSFAGAYEQYF.

The chain joins TRBV5-1 to TRBJ1-2, with TRBD1 as a possible D gene (6 bases). Trimming cost V 0 bases and J 6 bases, with 9 bases left between them. The germline CDR1 and CDR2 sequences are SGHRS and YFSETQ. The CDR3 has 13 amino acids. CDR3 region: CASSLDRANGYTF. The CDR3, as DNA: TGCGCCAGCAGCTTGGACAGGGCGAATGGCTACACCTTC.

The count of this clone is one. The chain joins TRBV5-1 to TRBJ1-4, with 7 bases that match TRBD1. The ends lost 4 bases at V and 3 bases at J; junction bases unmatched: 3. CDR3 length: 14 residues. The germline V gene has CDR1 SGHRS and CDR2 YFSETQ. The CDR3 sequence: CASSPTGANEKLFF. The CDR3 DNA is TGCGCCAGCAGCCCCACAGGGGCTAATGAAAAACTGTTTTTT.

The chain combines TRBV6-2 or TRBV6-3 with TRBJ1-2; TRBD1 aligns across 8 bases. Trimming took 2 bases from V and 0 from J; bases not matched to a gene: 8. Germline V gene sequence: CDR1 MNHEY, CDR2 SVGEGT. This CDR3 contains 17 residues. CDR3 DNA sequence: TGTGCCAGCAGTTACCCCGGGACAGGCTCTGCTAACTATGGCTACACCTTC. Translation: CASSYPGTGSANYGYTF.

The chain joins TRBV2 to TRBJ1-3; D is uncertain. V was clipped by 4 bases and J by 0 bases, with 7 bases between them. The CDR3 spans 14 residues. Looked up from germline, CDR1 is SNHLY and CDR2 is FYNNEI. In DNA form, the CDR3 reads TGTGCCAGCAGTGTCCCTAGCTCTGGAAACACCATATATTTT. Protein: CASSVPSSGNTIYF.

J is TRBJ2-7 and V is TRBV7-8; TRBD1 agrees at 8 bases. Germline CDR1 reads SGHVS; CDR2 reads FQNEAQ. This CDR3 has 16 amino acids. V was clipped by 5 bases and J by 0 bases; unmatched bases: 9. Here the CDR3 DNA reads TGTGCCAGCAGCCAATGGACAGGGCAGAGCTCCTACGAGCAGTACTTC. This encodes CASSQWTGQSSYEQYF.

The chain is built from TRBV2 and TRBJ1-2, with TRBD1 matching 7 bases. Germline V gene lookup returns CDR1 SNHLY and CDR2 FYNNEI. The V and J ends lost 2 bases and 4 bases, in that order; junction bases with no gene match: 4. This CDR3 region has 14 residues. The CDR3 nucleotides are TGTGCCAGCAGTGAATGGCAGGGGGTCTATGGCTACACCTTC. This sequence encodes CASSEWQGVYGYTF.

The chain couples TRBV15 to TRBJ1-2; no definite D call. Trimming took 5 bases from V and 4 from J, leaving 11 bases between them. The CDR3 is 13 residues long. CDR1 and CDR2 from the germline V gene are LNHNV and YYDKDF (reference sequence). In nucleotides, the CDR3 is TGTGCCACCAGCCGAGGGTACAGCTATGGCTACACCTTC. It specifies CATSRGYSYGYTF.

The rearrangement uses TRBV27 and TRBJ1-5, with a weak D call TRBD1 (6 bases). Germline V lookup: CDR1 MNHEY, CDR2 SMNVEV (reference sequence). Between the trimmed V and J ends, which lost 2 bases and 6 bases, there was a span of 11 bases. This CDR3 is built from 14 residues. The CDR3 bases are TGTGCCAGCAGTTTAAAGGGGGAATTTCAGCCCCAGCATTTT. It specifies CASSLKGEFQPQHF.

The chain combines TRBV9 with TRBJ1-6; D uncertain. V shed 6 bases and J shed 6 bases, with 13 bases lying between them. Germline assignment: CDR1 SGDLS and CDR2 YYNGEE. The CDR3 covers 14 residues. Written as DNA, the CDR3 is TGTGCCAGCAACTCTAACGACTTTAATTCACCCCTCCACTTT. This codes for CASNSNDFNSPLHF.

The chain links TRBV6-2 or TRBV6-3 to TRBJ2-7; perhaps TRBD2 as D (6 bases). There are 18 residues in the CDR3. V lost 4 bases to trimming and J lost 4 bases, with 26 bases between them. Germline V lookup: CDR1 MNHEY, CDR2 SVGEGT. CDR3 in DNA: TGTGCCAGCAGTTGGGACGGCAGGATTGGGCGGGGTATATACGAGCAGTACTTC. This sequence encodes CASSWDGRIGRGIYEQYF.

This chain uses TRBV7-8 with TRBJ2-2, with a weak D call TRBD2 (6 bases). V was shortened by 5 bases and J by 4 bases, with 14 bases between the two germline ends. This CDR3 has 15 residues. The germline CDR1 and CDR2 sequences are SGHVS and FQNEAQ. The CDR3 loop is CASSQGRGITGELFF. CDR3 in DNA: TGTGCCAGCAGCCAAGGCCGCGGGATCACCGGGGAGCTGTTTTTT.

The gene calls are TRBV2 and TRBJ1-5; no clear D. Trimming removed 5 bases from V and 3 bases from J, with 14 bases in between. Germline-derived CDR1 and CDR2 are SNHLY and FYNNEI. There are 15 residues in the CDR3. CDR3 residues: CASSKKILANQPQHF. CDR3 DNA: TGTGCCAGCAGTAAAAAAATCTTAGCCAATCAGCCCCAGCATTTT.

The CDR3 bases are TGTGCCAGCAGGCGGGGACTAGCGAGCACAGATACGCAGTATTTT. It is translated as CASRRGLASTDTQYF. The chain is built from TRBV5-6 and TRBJ2-3; TRBD2 matches 10 bases. In germline, CDR1 is SGHDT, CDR2 YYEEEE. CDR3 length equals 15 residues. The trim removed 5 bases at V and 0 bases at J, leaving 3 bases unmatched. Based on the CDR3 plus reference TRBV5-6 and TRBJ2-3, the full variable domain is DAGVTQSPTHLIKTRGQQVTLRCSPKSGHDTVSWYQQALGQGPQFIFQYYEEEERQRGNFPDRFSGHQFPNYSSELNVNALLLGDSALYLCASRRGLASTDTQYFGPGTRLTVL.

The V call is TRBV7-9, the J call TRBJ2-5, with TRBD1 identical over 8 bases. The germline gives CDR1 SEHNR, CDR2 FQNEAQ (reference sequence). V was pared by 3 bases and J by 5 bases, with 5 bases of the junction left unmatched. The CDR3 contains 14 residues. The CDR3 loop is CASSLTGVRETQYF. CDR3 nucleotide sequence: TGTGCCAGCAGCTTGACAGGGGTGAGGGAGACCCAGTACTTC. Filled out from reference TRBV7-9 and TRBJ2-5, the complete variable domain reads DTGVSQNPRHKITKRGQNVTFRCDPISEHNRLYWYRQTLGQGPEFLTYFQNEAQLEKSRLLSDRFSAERPKGSFSTLEIQRTEQGDSAMYLCASSLTGVRETQYFGPGTRLLVL.

The chain couples TRBV15 to TRBJ1-2, with D uncertain. Germline CDR1 LNHNV, CDR2 YYDKDF (reference sequence). The V gene lost 5 bases and the J gene lost 3 bases, with 10 bases spanning the gap. The CDR3 contains 13 residues. The CDR3: CATSLSADYGYTF. The CDR3 nucleotides are TGTGCCACCAGCCTAAGCGCGGACTATGGCTACACCTTC. Supplemented by reference TRBV15 and TRBJ1-2, the full variable domain reads DAMVIQNPRYQVTQFGKPVTLSCSQTLNHNVMYWYQQKSSQAPKLLFHYYDKDFNNEADTPDNFQSRRPNTSFCFLDIRSPGLGDTAMYLCATSLSADYGYTFGSGTRLTVV.

This clone was recorded only once. The chain employs TRBV9 and TRBJ2-7; 9 nucleotides align to TRBD1. The ends lost 4 bases at V and 4 bases at J; junction bases unmatched: 9. Germline CDR1 and CDR2: SGDLS and YYNGEE. The CDR3 has 15 residues. CDR3 in DNA: TGTGCCAGCAGCCCAAGACAGGGGGAGGTGTACGAGCAGTACTTC. The encoded protein is CASSPRQGEVYEQYF. Looking up the rest from reference TRBV9 and TRBJ2-7 gives the full variable domain: DSGVTQTPKHLITATGQRVTLRCSPRSGDLSVYWYQQSLDQGLQFLIQYYNGEERAKGNILERFSAQQFPDLHSELNLSSLELGDSALYFCASSPRQGEVYEQYFGPGTRLTVT.

About this clone itself: This may stem from a read error, because a much larger clone lies one nucleotide away. The identical CDR3 is also encoded by other nucleotide sequences in the sample. The rearrangement uses TRBV2 and TRBJ1-2; the D is unclear. The V and J ends lost 3 bases and 4 bases respectively, with 6 bases between them. CDR1 and CDR2 from the germline V gene are SNHLY and FYNNEI. The length of the CDR3 is 12 residues. The CDR3 loop reads CASSDRSYGYTF. CDR3 sequence (DNA): TGTGCCAGCAGTGACAGGTCCTATGGCTACACCTTC.

The chain employs TRBV28 and TRBJ1-3, with D tentatively TRBD1 (5 bases). Trimming shortened V by 4 bases and J by 3 bases, and 13 bases separated the two germline ends. Germline V CDR1 and CDR2: MDHEN, SYDVKM. This CDR3 is 15 amino acids long. The CDR3 loop reads CASSWVIGGGNTIYF. Here the CDR3 DNA reads TGTGCCAGCAGTTGGGTGATCGGGGGTGGAAACACCATATATTTT.

This chain uses TRBV5-4 with TRBJ1-2, with 7 positions matching TRBD1. There are 15 residues in the CDR3. Germline assignment: CDR1 SGHNT and CDR2 YYREEE (reference sequence). The ends lost 3 bases at V and 6 bases at J; junction bases unmatched: 11. The DNA of the CDR3 is TGTGCCAGCAGCTCGGGACAGATCATTACGGATGGCTACACCTTC. Protein product: CASSSGQIITDGYTF.

Comments on this clone: One end of the junction does not line up with germline, which may come from a read error. The chain carries TRBV27 and TRBJ1-2; D not resolved. This CDR3 is 13 amino acids long. CDR1 and CDR2 (germline): MNHEY, SMNVEV (reference sequence). CDR3 DNA sequence: TGTGCCAGCAGTCTATCAGCATTCTATGGCTACACCTTC. This gives the protein CASSLSAFYGYTF.

The chain combines TRBV18 with TRBJ1-2; D gene unclear. This CDR3 is built from 17 residues. Trimming stripped 0 bases from V and 0 bases from J, with 14 bases between. Germline loops: CDR1 KGHSH, CDR2 LQKENI. CDR3 residues: CASSPPVGGWANYGYTF. CDR3 DNA: TGTGCCAGCTCACCACCGGTCGGAGGGTGGGCTAACTATGGCTACACCTTC.

This rearrangement joins TRBV5-6 to TRBJ1-5; weak D call: TRBD1 (5 bases). Germline loops: CDR1 SGHDT, CDR2 YYEEEE. The V and J ends lost 7 bases and 0 bases respectively, with 14 bases between them. The CDR3 spans 15 residues. DNA for the CDR3: TGTGCCAGCTACCTTGGGGACTATAGCAATCAGCCCCAGCATTTT. Translated: CASYLGDYSNQPQHF.

The chain carries TRBV5-4 and TRBJ1-1; perhaps TRBD1 as D (5 bases). Germline assignment: CDR1 SGHNT and CDR2 YYREEE (reference sequence). V gave up 3 bases and J gave up 3 bases, with 15 bases separating them. CDR3 length: 15 residues. Written as DNA, the CDR3 is TGTGCCAGCAGCTCTACGGTAGGACAATACACTGAAGCTTTCTTT. Amino acid sequence: CASSSTVGQYTEAFF.

This clone was observed once. This CDR3 is CASSSLASGGLDEQFF. CDR3 bases: TGTGCCAGCAGCTCCTTAGCTAGCGGGGGGTTGGATGAGCAGTTCTTC. V and J are TRBV7-9 and TRBJ2-1, with 11 bases fitting TRBD2. The CDR3 is 16 amino acids. From germline, CDR1 is SEHNR and CDR2 FQNEAQ (reference sequence). V lost 4 bases to trimming and J lost 8 bases; unmatched junction nucleotides: 10.

The rearrangement joins TRBV5-1 to TRBJ1-4; 8 bases agree with TRBD1. Germline trimming cut 2 bases from V and 5 bases from J; bases unmatched to any gene: 5. There are 15 residues in the CDR3. Looked up from germline, CDR1 is SGHRS and CDR2 is YFSETQ. CDR3 DNA: TGCGCCAGCAGCTTTGACAGGGGCGTAAATGAAAAACTGTTTTTT. It is translated as CASSFDRGVNEKLFF.